The 21 T cell receptor beta chains given below trace back to one sample, sequenced in a study of PD-1 blockade in classical Hodgkin lymphoma. Documented time point: cycle 4 day 1 (C4D1), after around six weeks of nivolumab. Each of the patients experienced relapse following autologous stem cell transplantation, and their brentuximab vedotin exposure differed. Generated by immunoSEQ multiplex PCR, the TCRdb table keeps only in-frame clones and is missing some. The data hold about 24,000 clones, with around four fifths observed a single time. The source material was peripheral blood mononuclear cells (PBMCs), sampled before the fourth cycle of nivolumab. The receptors stem from a human donor with classical Hodgkin lymphoma.

The chain employs TRBV11-2 and TRBJ2-7; 11 bases align to TRBD2. The ends lost 4 bases at V and 3 bases at J; junction bases unmatched: 5. CDR3 size: 15 residues. Per the germline V gene, CDR1 is SGHAT and CDR2 is FQNNGV. The CDR3 region is CASSSRLAGNYEQYF. CDR3 DNA sequence: TGTGCCAGCAGCTCTAGACTAGCGGGAAACTACGAGCAGTACTTC.

The genes are TRBV18 and TRBJ1-1, with TRBD1 identical over 7 bases. In germline, CDR1 is KGHSH, CDR2 LQKENI. This CDR3 is built from 17 residues. Trimming removed 2 bases from V and 1 base from J; junction bases left unmatched: 10. CDR3 loop: CASSPGTAFNSNTEAFF. CDR3 bases: TGTGCCAGCTCACCAGGGACAGCCTTCAACTCGAACACTGAAGCTTTCTTT.

The chain employs TRBV5-6 and TRBJ2-2; D remains unclear. Trimming took 4 bases from V and 3 from J, leaving 1 base between them. CDR1 and CDR2 (germline): SGHDT, YYEEEE. The length of the CDR3 is 11 residues. CDR3 region: CASSHTGELFF. DNA of the CDR3: TGTGCCAGCAGCCACACCGGGGAGCTGTTTTTT.

The chain joins TRBV30 to TRBJ2-1; the D gene is possibly TRBD2 (5 bases). Germline loops: CDR1 GTSNPN, CDR2 SVGIG (reference sequence). The CDR3 is 13 amino acids. V was clipped by 4 bases and J by 2 bases, with 9 bases between them. CDR3 sequence: CAWTRAAYNEQFF. In nucleotides, the CDR3 is TGTGCCTGGACCAGAGCGGCCTACAATGAGCAGTTCTTC.

The chain uses TRBV5-1 and TRBJ2-1, with TRBD2 matching 8 bases. Germline values: CDR1 SGHRS, CDR2 YFSETQ. The CDR3 sequence is 14 residues long. V gave up 0 bases and J gave up 9 bases; unmatched junction bases: 5. The CDR3 protein is CASSLAGLAGEQFF. As DNA, the CDR3 is TGCGCCAGCAGCTTGGCCGGACTAGCAGGTGAGCAGTTCTTC.

This chain connects TRBV29-1 to TRBJ1-2; 9 bases map to TRBD1. CDR1 and CDR2 (germline): SQVTM, ANQGSEA. The V gene end was trimmed by 7 bases and the J gene end by 8 bases; junction bases not matched to a gene: 5. The CDR3 totals 11 residues. The CDR3 protein is CSAEDRGGYTF. The CDR3 region has the DNA TGCAGCGCCGAAGACAGGGGGGGCTACACCTTC.

The chain joins TRBV7-6 to TRBJ2-1; 9 bases align to TRBD1. V trimming: 0 bases; J trimming: 4 bases; junction bases outside the gene matches: 10. This CDR3 region has 18 residues. Germline values: CDR1 SGHVS, CDR2 FNYEAQ. This chain's CDR3 is CASSLAYTSGQGYNEQFF. The CDR3 nucleotides read TGTGCCAGCAGCTTAGCGTACACCTCGGGACAGGGTTACAATGAGCAGTTCTTC.

This chain uses TRBV21-1 with TRBJ1-5; the table's D gene call, TRBD1, was not cross checked with the DNA. TRBV21-1 is tagged as a pseudogene. The CDR3 is 16 amino acids. The CDR3 DNA sequence: TGTGCCAGCAGCTCCCGGGTCGGGACAGGCTATCAGCCCCAGCATTTT. Translating it yields CASSSRVGTGYQPQHF.

The CDR3 loop reads CASSQARDRPYNEQFF. DNA for the CDR3: TGTGCCAGCAGCCAAGCCCGGGACAGGCCCTACAATGAGCAGTTCTTC. The chain carries TRBV4-2 and TRBJ2-1; 8 bases match TRBD1. V was clipped by 1 base and J by 2 bases; unmatched bases: 4. This CDR3 region has 16 residues. Germline V CDR1 and CDR2: LGHNA, YNFKEQ.

The V and J genes are TRBV5-6 and TRBJ2-7; D is perhaps TRBD2 (6 bases). V was pared by 2 bases and J by 2 bases, with 11 bases between. From germline, CDR1 is SGHDT and CDR2 YYEEEE. This CDR3 comprises 14 residues. CDR3 loop: CASSLEWRAYEQYF. The CDR3 DNA is TGTGCCAGCAGCTTAGAGTGGAGGGCCTACGAGCAGTACTTC.

This clone was recorded once. The chain joins TRBV2 to TRBJ1-5; D is uncertain. This CDR3 has 13 residues. The V and J ends lost 3 bases and 1 base respectively, with 4 bases between them. Per germline, CDR1 SNHLY and CDR2 FYNNEI. The CDR3 is CASSDESNQPQHF. In DNA form, the CDR3 reads TGTGCCAGCAGTGATGAGAGCAATCAGCCCCAGCATTTT.

V gene TRBV28 combines with J gene TRBJ1-3, with D perhaps TRBD1 (5 bases). V lost 6 bases and J lost 1, with 10 bases in between. This CDR3 is built from 14 residues. The germline V gene has CDR1 MDHEN and CDR2 SYDVKM. The CDR3 DNA reads as TGTGCCAGCAGCCCGGGGGGTTCTGGAAACACCATATATTTT. Translation: CASSPGGSGNTIYF.

The CDR3: CASSHTGSSGNTIYF. The DNA for the CDR3 is TGTGCCAGCAGCCATACAGGGTCCTCTGGAAACACCATATATTTT. The V and J genes are TRBV16 and TRBJ1-3; tentative D call: TRBD1 (6 bases). V was trimmed by 3 bases and J by 0 bases, leaving 9 bases between them. The CDR3 runs to 15 residues. The germline V gene has CDR1 KGHSY and CDR2 FQNENV.

The chain has TRBV10-3 and TRBJ1-2, with 9 bases fitting TRBD1. The ends lost 8 bases at V and 2 bases at J; junction bases unmatched: 3. Germline assignment: CDR1 ENHRY and CDR2 SYGVKD. The CDR3 sequence is 13 residues long. The CDR3 coding sequence is TGTGCCATCGCCGGGACAGGGAACTATGGCTACACCTTC. This codes for CAIAGTGNYGYTF.

The rearrangement uses TRBV19 and TRBJ2-7; the D gene is possibly TRBD2 (6 bases). Trimming took 3 bases from V and 0 from J, leaving 12 bases between them. Germline V gene sequence: CDR1 LNHDA, CDR2 SQIVND (reference sequence). The CDR3 runs 15 residues. The chain's CDR3 is CASSMIATSSYEQYF. The CDR3 DNA is TGTGCCAGTAGTATGATCGCGACTAGCTCCTACGAGCAGTACTTC. The complete variable domain, with remaining parts taken from reference TRBV19 and TRBJ2-7, reads DGGITQSPKYLFRKEGQNVTLSCEQNLNHDAMYWYRQDPGQGLRLIYYSQIVNDFQKGDIAEGYSVSREKKESFPLTVTSAQKNPTAFYLCASSMIATSSYEQYFGPGTRLTVT.

This chain joins TRBV6-5 and TRBJ1-2, with 7 positions matching TRBD1. After removal of 7 bases from V and 4 bases from J, the junction contained 6 bases not matched to a gene. This CDR3 comprises 13 residues. The germline V gene encodes CDR1 MNHEY and CDR2 SVGAGI. CDR3 DNA sequence: TGTGCCAGCATCAGGGGGGTTGGCTATGGCTACACCTTC. This translates into CASIRGVGYGYTF.

The V and J genes are TRBV5-6 and TRBJ2-5; 7 nucleotides match TRBD1. The junction had 6 bases not matched to a gene; V was cut back by 2 bases and J by 5 bases. Germline CDR1 and CDR2: SGHDT and YYEEEE. The CDR3 runs to 14 residues. Here the CDR3 reads CASSLGGGLETQYF. In nucleotides, the CDR3 is TGTGCCAGCAGCTTAGGGGGCGGATTGGAGACCCAGTACTTC.

V usage is TRBV15 and J usage is TRBJ1-1; a weak D match, TRBD1 (5 bases). Trimming stripped 3 bases from V and 4 bases from J, with 12 bases between. The CDR3 spans 14 residues. Per the germline V gene, CDR1 is LNHNV and CDR2 is YYDKDF (reference sequence). The CDR3 nucleotides are TGTGCCACCAGCAGGGACATTCAGGGCACTGAAGCTTTCTTT. Protein: CATSRDIQGTEAFF.

This clone is a singleton in its sample. The genes are TRBV7-9 and TRBJ2-5; D is possibly TRBD2 (6 bases). V lost 7 bases to trimming and J lost 3 bases, with 12 bases between them. The germline gives CDR1 SEHNR, CDR2 FQNEAQ (reference sequence). CDR3 size: 13 residues. The CDR3 bases are TGTGCCAGCACCTCAAGACTAGAAGAGACCCAGTACTTC. It codes for CASTSRLEETQYF. The full variable domain, in which reference TRBV7-9 and TRBJ2-5 provide the parts outside the CDR3, is DTGVSQNPRHKITKRGQNVTFRCDPISEHNRLYWYRQTLGQGPEFLTYFQNEAQLEKSRLLSDRFSAERPKGSFSTLEIQRTEQGDSAMYLCASTSRLEETQYFGPGTRLLVL.

This clone was found once. The J gene is TRBJ2-5, the V gene TRBV5-1, with D maybe TRBD2 (5 bases). V lost 2 bases, J lost 3 bases, and 8 bases lay in between. The CDR3 covers 13 residues. Germline assignment: CDR1 SGHRS and CDR2 YFSETQ. The CDR3 DNA reads TGCGCCAGCAGCTTCGGGGTAGAAGAGACCCAGTACTTC. Its translation is CASSFGVEETQYF.

The V and J genes are TRBV30 and TRBJ2-7; unclear D gene. Germline lookup yields CDR1 GTSNPN and CDR2 SVGIG (reference sequence). The CDR3 runs to 13 residues. With 1 base removed from V and 0 bases from J, the gap between germline ends came to 7 bases. CDR3 bases: TGTGCCTGGAGTGACAGCTTCTCCTACGAGCAGTACTTC. As protein: CAWSDSFSYEQYF.